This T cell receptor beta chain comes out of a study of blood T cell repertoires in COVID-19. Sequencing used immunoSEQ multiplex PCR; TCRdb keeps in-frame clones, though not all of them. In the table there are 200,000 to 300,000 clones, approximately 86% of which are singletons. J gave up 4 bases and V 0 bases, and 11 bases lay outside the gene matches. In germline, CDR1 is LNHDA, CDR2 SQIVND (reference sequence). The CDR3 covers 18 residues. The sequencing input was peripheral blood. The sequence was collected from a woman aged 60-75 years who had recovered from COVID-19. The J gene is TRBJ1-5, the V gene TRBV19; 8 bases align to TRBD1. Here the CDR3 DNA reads TGTGCCAGTAGTATAGATCGCCAGGGGGCCCTGAGGAATCAGCCCCAGCATTTT. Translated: CASSIDRQGALRNQPQHF.